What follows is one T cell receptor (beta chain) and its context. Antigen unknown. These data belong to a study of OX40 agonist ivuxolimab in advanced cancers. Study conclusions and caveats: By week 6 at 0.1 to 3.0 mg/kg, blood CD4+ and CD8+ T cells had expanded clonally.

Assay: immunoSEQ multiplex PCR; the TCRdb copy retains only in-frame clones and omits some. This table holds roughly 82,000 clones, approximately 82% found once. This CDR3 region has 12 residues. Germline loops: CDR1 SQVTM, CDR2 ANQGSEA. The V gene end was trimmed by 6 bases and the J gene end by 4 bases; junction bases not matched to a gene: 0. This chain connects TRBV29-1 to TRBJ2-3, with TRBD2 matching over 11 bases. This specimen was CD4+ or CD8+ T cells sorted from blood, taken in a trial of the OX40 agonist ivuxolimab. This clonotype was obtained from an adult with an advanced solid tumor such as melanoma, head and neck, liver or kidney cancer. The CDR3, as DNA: TGCAGCGTACTAGCGGGGGCAGATACGCAGTATTTT. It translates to CSVLAGADTQYF.